The clone carrying this T cell receptor beta chain showed up just a few times. Its antigen remains unidentified. The entry originates in a study of cytomegalovirus exposure and HLA in healthy donors. The study's findings and limits: The investigators catalogued under 200 TCR beta chains as cytomegalovirus-associated. TCR beta V- and J-gene trimming was later associated with a missense DCLRE1C variant.

The PCR contained 60 Vbeta and 13 Jbeta primers. Here immunoSEQ multiplex PCR was the method, and the copy in TCRdb shows in-frame clones only, minus some. The sample holds 95,000 to 100,000 clones; about 70% are singletons and the top ten take approximately 2%. Though nominally healthy at sampling, donors likely had unrecorded immune exposures. V lost 1 base to trimming and J lost 3 bases, with 9 bases between them. This CDR3 has 13 residues. The germline CDR1 and CDR2 sequences are GTSNPN and SVGIG (reference sequence). The sequencing input was PBMCs. The rearrangement joins TRBV30 to TRBJ1-1; D unclear. The receptor was derived from a woman between 40 and 55 years old in good health and CMV-seronegative. As DNA, the CDR3 is TGTGCCTGGAGTGGGCAAAAAGACACTGAAGCTTTCTTT. This encodes CAWSGQKDTEAFF.